This is a list of T cell receptor beta chains from one sample in a study of T cell responses to AZD1222 COVID-19 vaccine. Here immunoSEQ multiplex PCR was the method, and the copy in TCRdb shows in-frame clones only, minus some. The sample shows some 150,000 clones, around 92% of them seen only once. The starting material was peripheral blood, obtained on day 0 of AZD1222 vaccination. All receptors come from an adult in good health. CDR3s leave out the opening cysteine and the closing phenylalanine or tryptophan. Each record gives: V gene, D gene, J gene, CDR3 protein. A D gene is named only where the DNA matches it firmly.

V gene: TRBV9
D gene: NA
J gene: TRBJ2-6
CDR3 protein: ASSPLSGANVLT

V gene: TRBV7-8
D gene: NA
J gene: TRBJ2-7
CDR3 protein: ASSFSRNPYEQY

V gene: TRBV20-1
D gene: TRBD1
J gene: TRBJ2-3
CDR3 protein: SASGSGDRGLDTQY

V gene: TRBV11-2
D gene: NA
J gene: TRBJ1-2
CDR3 protein: ASSQDSNYGYT

V gene: TRBV7-3
D gene: NA
J gene: TRBJ2-1
CDR3 protein: ASSLIGGRSSYNEQF

V gene: TRBV19
D gene: TRBD2
J gene: TRBJ2-5
CDR3 protein: ASSTLAGAPLTQY

V gene: TRBV7-8
D gene: NA
J gene: TRBJ2-5
CDR3 protein: ASSFGAPETQY

V gene: TRBV28
D gene: NA
J gene: TRBJ2-1
CDR3 protein: ATGGGYNEQF

V gene: TRBV28
D gene: TRBD1
J gene: TRBJ1-1
CDR3 protein: ASKPGQGRTEAF

V gene: TRBV7-7
D gene: NA
J gene: TRBJ2-5
CDR3 protein: ASSRTTGYPETQY

V gene: TRBV5-1
D gene: TRBD1
J gene: TRBJ1-1
CDR3 protein: ASSRRQGREAF

V gene: TRBV10-3
D gene: NA
J gene: TRBJ1-4
CDR3 protein: AISVDSDEKLF

V gene: TRBV29-1
D gene: NA
J gene: TRBJ1-1
CDR3 protein: SVIWSAEAF

V gene: TRBV7-6
D gene: TRBD1
J gene: TRBJ1-2
CDR3 protein: ASSLGGQDEIGYT

V gene: TRBV5-5
D gene: NA
J gene: TRBJ1-1
CDR3 protein: ASSFRPGHLNTEAF

V gene: TRBV6-1
D gene: NA
J gene: TRBJ1-2
CDR3 protein: ASSENTARYGYT

V gene: TRBV4-1
D gene: TRBD1
J gene: TRBJ2-7
CDR3 protein: ASSQAVGTGVVYEQY

V gene: TRBV11-2
D gene: NA
J gene: TRBJ1-2
CDR3 protein: ASSFSQDYGYT

V gene: TRBV23-1
D gene: NA
J gene: TRBJ1-1
CDR3 protein: ASSQKAYGEVGTEAF

V gene: TRBV30
D gene: NA
J gene: TRBJ1-2
CDR3 protein: AWSLQGLYGYT

V gene: TRBV12-3/TRBV12-4
D gene: NA
J gene: TRBJ2-1
CDR3 protein: ASSLASQQF

V gene: TRBV27
D gene: NA
J gene: TRBJ2-7
CDR3 protein: ASSFRPDSDEQY

V gene: TRBV5-6
D gene: NA
J gene: TRBJ1-2
CDR3 protein: ASSLSLAGFPYYGYT

V gene: TRBV18
D gene: NA
J gene: TRBJ2-2
CDR3 protein: ASSPFEQGTVGGELF

V gene: TRBV19
D gene: NA
J gene: TRBJ2-7
CDR3 protein: ASSTRIARREQY

V gene: TRBV18
D gene: NA
J gene: TRBJ2-1
CDR3 protein: ASSPTVPGSYNEQF

V gene: TRBV7-8
D gene: NA
J gene: TRBJ2-1
CDR3 protein: ASSLPNGGAGDEQF

V gene: TRBV5-6
D gene: NA
J gene: TRBJ2-7
CDR3 protein: ASSLPHTYEQY

V gene: TRBV12-3/TRBV12-4
D gene: NA
J gene: TRBJ1-1
CDR3 protein: ASSPPGYTEAF

V gene: TRBV14
D gene: NA
J gene: TRBJ1-2
CDR3 protein: ASSLTHYGYT

V gene: TRBV9
D gene: NA
J gene: TRBJ1-1
CDR3 protein: ASSGDTNTEAF

V gene: TRBV19
D gene: NA
J gene: TRBJ2-7
CDR3 protein: ASRFASGGHEQY

V gene: TRBV19
D gene: TRBD1
J gene: TRBJ2-7
CDR3 protein: ASSKKDWTGGYEQY

V gene: TRBV10-3
D gene: NA
J gene: TRBJ1-2
CDR3 protein: AIKEAPYGYT

V gene: TRBV19
D gene: NA
J gene: TRBJ2-6
CDR3 protein: ASGRGRSSGANVLT

V gene: TRBV2
D gene: NA
J gene: TRBJ2-7
CDR3 protein: ASSEYYWGSAHEQY

V gene: TRBV18
D gene: NA
J gene: TRBJ1-1
CDR3 protein: ASSPPGAGDTEAF

V gene: TRBV13
D gene: NA
J gene: TRBJ1-1
CDR3 protein: ASSLEFQGTEAF

V gene: TRBV3-1/TRBV3-2
D gene: TRBD1
J gene: TRBJ1-2
CDR3 protein: ASSHLGGSNYGYT

V gene: TRBV4-1
D gene: NA
J gene: TRBJ1-1
CDR3 protein: ASSQDRWNMGAF

V gene: TRBV11-3
D gene: NA
J gene: TRBJ1-1
CDR3 protein: ASSWGGDMNTEAF

V gene: TRBV27
D gene: TRBD1
J gene: TRBJ2-2
CDR3 protein: ASSLSTGYTGELF

V gene: TRBV15
D gene: NA
J gene: TRBJ1-3
CDR3 protein: ATSRDGNTIY

V gene: TRBV21-1
D gene: NA
J gene: TRBJ2-7
CDR3 protein: ASSAPRTRLPQFNPYEQY

V gene: TRBV3-1/TRBV3-2
D gene: NA
J gene: TRBJ1-5
CDR3 protein: ASSQAQQPQH

V gene: TRBV19
D gene: NA
J gene: TRBJ2-3
CDR3 protein: ASSLLRGAQY

V gene: TRBV7-8
D gene: TRBD1
J gene: TRBJ1-2
CDR3 protein: ASSPPGQGADY

V gene: TRBV19
D gene: NA
J gene: TRBJ2-1
CDR3 protein: ASTSLKEQF

V gene: TRBV5-5
D gene: TRBD1
J gene: TRBJ1-2
CDR3 protein: ASSLADRIYGYT

V gene: TRBV2
D gene: TRBD1
J gene: TRBJ1-5
CDR3 protein: ASTPGQVSNQPQH

V gene: TRBV28
D gene: NA
J gene: TRBJ2-7
CDR3 protein: ASSLISPHEQY

V gene: TRBV2
D gene: TRBD1
J gene: TRBJ1-3
CDR3 protein: ASTVGGLSGNTIY

V gene: TRBV24-1
D gene: TRBD2
J gene: TRBJ2-5
CDR3 protein: ATSGTSGGRQETQY

V gene: TRBV5-1
D gene: NA
J gene: TRBJ2-5
CDR3 protein: ASSFGGQETQY